Detailed here is one T cell receptor beta chain. This receptor's antigen is unknown. Base-call qualities are not available, and no considerably larger clone is one nucleotide away. Trimming removed 11 bases from V and 5 bases from J; the gene matches leave 7 bases unexplained. Taken from the germline V gene, the CDR1 and CDR2 loops are MDHEN and SYDVKM. Counted from cysteine to phenylalanine, this CDR3 has 13 amino acids. Of the read, only the CDR3 DNA is kept; its 39 bases are in frame from base 1. TCRbeta CDR3 regions were amplified from genomic DNA by means of the immunoSEQ Assay, a bias-controlled multiplex PCR. Under the source paper's analysis protocol: Within the assay, amplification of reference gene primers was used to estimate how many nucleated cells each sample contained. Sequence reads were collapsed and filtered to measure the absolute abundance of every unique TCRbeta CDR3 rearrangement. For each sample, productive Simpson clonality was calculated by taking the square root of Simpson's diversity index across productive rearrangements. Imported from immuneACCESS, the table was reduced by TCRdb to in-frame sequences with V and J called. These copies leave out some clones; in studies compared against another copy, an unresolved V gene accounts for under half, and the cause of the remainder is not known. V, J and clone size are those of that table, while D and trimming were read from the DNA. Counted in this sample were almost 250,000 clones; around 88% of them appeared once. About 4% of the sample rests with the top ten.

This sample was included in a study of blood T cell repertoires in COVID-19 (dated by TCRdb to the early 2020s). Broadly, across the study: Samples from collaborators originated in the United States, Italy and Spain and spanned both the acute and convalescent phases of COVID-19. The material from the prospective study consisted of cDNA or gDNA derived from T cells, B-cell-depleted T cells, or PBMCs. The dataset comprised deeply sampled blood TCRbeta repertoires from subjects exposed to, actively infected with, or recovered from COVID-19. The repertoires were released in a freely available public database intended as a resource for research on the immune response to SARS-CoV-2. The samples were drawn from two sources: the first 160 participants of the ongoing ImmuneRACE study, and over 950 subjects contributed by 6 global collaborators. Sample metadata almost always included a de-identified subject ID, COVID-19 status, age in years and sex. Where available, HLA class I and class II types were taken from metadata supplied by the sample provider and were not determined by assay-based typing.

In the prospective study, participants were 18 to 89 years old, resided in approximately 22 geographic areas of the United States, and were enrolled through a virtual design. Cohort assignment in the prospective study relied on participant-reported clinical history from a screening survey and a study questionnaire. ImmuneRACE Cohort 3 recovered participants were defined by two consecutive negative NP/OP PCR tests, healthcare professional clearance, or symptom resolution. Each participant in the prospective study had whole blood, serum and a nasopharyngeal or oropharyngeal swab collected by mobile phlebotomists. Prospective study participants could optionally give additional blood draws and questionnaires over an approximately two-month period. Blood samples from the prospective study were shipped frozen or at room temperature prior to DNA extraction. Points the paper makes about the study in general: Clinical and demographic metadata were provided uncurated, with the amount varying by source and participant.

The rearranged segments are TRBV28 and TRBJ2-4, and 9 junctional nucleotides match TRBD2. This TCR came from a woman in her 30s who had recovered from COVID-19. The sequencing sample was made of PBMCs or T cells enriched from blood (not recorded which). Here the CDR3 is given as CAGGGDTENIQYF. The bases are TGTGCCGGCGGGGGGGACACAGAAAACATTCAGTACTTC.